The 5 T cell receptor beta chains listed next were all sequenced from one sample in a study of control samples from healthy donors and cancer patients. Using immunoSEQ multiplex PCR, the repertoire was profiled, and TCRdb retains in-frame clones only, with some absent. The sample gives some 150,000 clones, 94% of which show up once; 12% to 15% is in the top ten. Sequenced material: PBMCs. Every receptor here comes from a man between 60 and 70 years old with colorectal cancer.

The rearrangement joins TRBV2 to TRBJ1-4; D unresolved. V shed 9 bases and J shed 5 bases, with 16 bases lying between them. Per the germline V gene, CDR1 is SNHLY and CDR2 is FYNNEI. The CDR3 consists of 14 residues. CDR3 sequence reads: CASRVGIPNEKLFF. The CDR3 DNA reads as TGTGCCAGTAGGGTGGGAATCCCAAATGAAAAACTGTTTTTT.

The chain links TRBV30 to TRBJ2-5; weak D call: TRBD1 (6 bases). The CDR3 spans 13 residues. Trimming stripped 0 bases from V and 4 bases from J, with 9 bases between. Germline V gives CDR1 GTSNPN, CDR2 SVGIG (reference sequence). The CDR3 here is CAWSVTGRETQYF. Here the CDR3 DNA reads TGTGCCTGGAGTGTAACAGGGCGAGAGACCCAGTACTTC.

The CDR3: CASRPGGQGTSGANVLTF. The CDR3 DNA follows: TGTGCCAGTAGACCCGGGGGGCAGGGGACGTCTGGGGCCAACGTCCTGACTTTC. The chain uses TRBV19 and TRBJ2-6; possibly TRBD2 for D (7 bases). The CDR3 has 18 residues. Trimming stripped 6 bases from V and 1 base from J, with 19 bases between. Germline CDR1 reads LNHDA; CDR2 reads SQIVND (reference sequence).

V and J are TRBV2 and TRBJ1-6; D is undetermined. The CDR3 extends over 15 amino acids. Germline CDR1 reads SNHLY; CDR2 reads FYNNEI. Trimming shortened V by 4 bases and J by 2 bases, and 9 bases separated the two germline ends. CDR3 in DNA: TGTGCCAGCAGTGGTCCTGGTACCTATAATTCACCCCTCCACTTT. Translated, it gives CASSGPGTYNSPLHF.

The chain uses TRBV7-2 and TRBJ2-7; 7 bases are a match to TRBD1. Per germline, CDR1 SGHTA and CDR2 FQGNSA. This CDR3 has 14 amino acids. V trimming: 5 bases; J trimming: 6 bases; junction bases outside the gene matches: 10. The CDR3 region has the DNA TGTGCCAGCAGCCCCCTCCCGACAGGGACCGAGCAGTACTTC. Translation: CASSPLPTGTEQYF.